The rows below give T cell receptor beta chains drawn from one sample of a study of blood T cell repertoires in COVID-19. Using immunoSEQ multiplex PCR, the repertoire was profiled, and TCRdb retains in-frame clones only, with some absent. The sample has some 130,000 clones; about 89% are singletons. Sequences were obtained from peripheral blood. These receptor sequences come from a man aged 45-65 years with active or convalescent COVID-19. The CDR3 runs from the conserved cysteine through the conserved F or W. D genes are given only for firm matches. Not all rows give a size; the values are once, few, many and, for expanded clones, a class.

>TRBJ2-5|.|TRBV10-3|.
TGTGCCGCTGGGGAGAGGCCCCAAGAGACCCAGTACTTC
CAAGERPQETQYF
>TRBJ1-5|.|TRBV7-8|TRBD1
TGTGCCAGCAGCACGGACAGGGGGACGCCCCAGCATTTT
CASSTDRGTPQHF
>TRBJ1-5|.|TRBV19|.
TGTGCCAGTAGACACAGGGACAATCAGCCCCAGCATTTT
CASRHRDNQPQHF
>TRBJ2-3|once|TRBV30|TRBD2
TGTGCCTGGAGGACAGCGGGAGGGGCAGATACGCAGTATTTT
CAWRTAGGADTQYF
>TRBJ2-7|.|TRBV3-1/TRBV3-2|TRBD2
TGTGCCAGCAGCCAAGAAGCCACTAGCGTCTACGAGCAGTACTTC
CASSQEATSVYEQYF
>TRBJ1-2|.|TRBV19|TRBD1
TGTGCCAGTACCGCATCGGGGACAGGGGGCGCAGGGGATGGCTACACCTTC
CASTASGTGGAGDGYTF
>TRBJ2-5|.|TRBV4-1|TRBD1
TGCGCCAGCAGCCGCGCCGAGGGGGCCACCCAGTACTTC
CASSRAEGATQYF
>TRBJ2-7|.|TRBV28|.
TGTGCCAGCAGTTTACCAGGCTACGAGCAGTACTTC
CASSLPGYEQYF
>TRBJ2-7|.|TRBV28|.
TGTGCCAGCAGTTTTCCCGGACAGACTAACTACGAGCAGTACTTC
CASSFPGQTNYEQYF
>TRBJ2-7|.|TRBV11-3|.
TGTGCCAGCAGCCAATGGGGGCGTATCGACGAGCAGTACTTC
CASSQWGRIDEQYF
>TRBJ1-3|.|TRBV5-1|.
TGCGCCAGCAGCCCCCTCGGCGGGACCTCTGGAAACACCATATATTTT
CASSPLGGTSGNTIYF
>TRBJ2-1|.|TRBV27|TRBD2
TGTGCCAGCAGTTCAAGCGGGAGGGCCTTAAGAGGTGAGCAGTTCTTC
CASSSSGRALRGEQFF
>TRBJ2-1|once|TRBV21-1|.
TGTGCCAGCAGCAAACCGCGGTACAATGAGCAGTTCTTC
CASSKPRYNEQFF
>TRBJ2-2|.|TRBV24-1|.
TGTGCCACCAGTGATTTCTTCCAGGGGGAGCTGTTTTTT
CATSDFFQGELFF
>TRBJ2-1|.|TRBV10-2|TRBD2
TGCGCCAGCAGCCCCAGCGGGGGGGCCAAATACAATGAGCAGTTCTTC
CASSPSGGAKYNEQFF
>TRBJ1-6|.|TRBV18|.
TGTGCCAGCTCAGCCGCGGGAGAGCATTCACCCCTCCACTTT
CASSAAGEHSPLHF
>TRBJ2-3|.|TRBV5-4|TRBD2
TGTGCCAGCAGCTTACTAGCGGGAGCAGATACGCAGTATTTT
CASSLLAGADTQYF
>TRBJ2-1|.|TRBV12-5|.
TGTGCTAGTGGTTTGGAACAGCAGGGCTACAATGAGCAGTTCTTC
CASGLEQQGYNEQFF